The present entry profiles one T cell receptor beta chain with its context. Antigen unknown. This CDR3 spans 16 amino acids. The trim removed 5 bases at V and 8 bases at J, leaving 11 bases unmatched. Per germline, CDR1 SEHNR and CDR2 FQNEAQ (reference sequence). The PCR ran on 60 Vbeta and 13 Jbeta primers. The repertoire was sequenced with immunoSEQ multiplex PCR; TCRdb's copy has only in-frame clones and lacks some. This table holds some 200,000 clones, around 84% found once. This entry comes from a study of cytomegalovirus exposure and HLA in healthy donors. Study-wide points: TCR association rates varied by HLA locus in a later analysis, with DRB1 highest and HLA-C lowest.

This TCR derives from a woman under 30 in good health and CMV-seronegative. This sequence joins TRBV7-9 and TRBJ2-1; 11 positions match TRBD2. The sample was PBMCs. The CDR3 protein is CASSQGLAGGPDEQFF. CDR3 DNA: TGTGCCAGCAGCCAGGGGCTAGCGGGAGGACCAGATGAGCAGTTCTTC.